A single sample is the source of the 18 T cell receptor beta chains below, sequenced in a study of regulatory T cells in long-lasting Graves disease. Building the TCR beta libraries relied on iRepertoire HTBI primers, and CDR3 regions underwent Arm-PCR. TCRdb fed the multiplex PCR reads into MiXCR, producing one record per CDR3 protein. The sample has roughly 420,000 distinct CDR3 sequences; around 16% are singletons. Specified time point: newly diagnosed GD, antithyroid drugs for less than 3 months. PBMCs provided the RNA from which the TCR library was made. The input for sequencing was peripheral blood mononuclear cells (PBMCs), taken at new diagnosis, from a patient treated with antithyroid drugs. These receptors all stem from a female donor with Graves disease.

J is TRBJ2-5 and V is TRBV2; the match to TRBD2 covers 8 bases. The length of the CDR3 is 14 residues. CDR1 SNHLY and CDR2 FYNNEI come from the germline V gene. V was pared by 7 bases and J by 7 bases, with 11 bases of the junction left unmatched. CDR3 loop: CASTNGRALPTQYF. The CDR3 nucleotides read TGTGCCAGCACCAACGGGAGGGCCCTCCCGACCCAGTACTTC.

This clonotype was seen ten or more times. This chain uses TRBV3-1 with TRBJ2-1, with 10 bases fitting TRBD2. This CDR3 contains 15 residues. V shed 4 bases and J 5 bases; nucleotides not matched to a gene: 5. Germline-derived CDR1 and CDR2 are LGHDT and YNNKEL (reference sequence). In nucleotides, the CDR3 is TGTGCCAGCAGCCCAGCCGGGACTAGCGACAATGAGCAGTTCTTC. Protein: CASSPAGTSDNEQFF.

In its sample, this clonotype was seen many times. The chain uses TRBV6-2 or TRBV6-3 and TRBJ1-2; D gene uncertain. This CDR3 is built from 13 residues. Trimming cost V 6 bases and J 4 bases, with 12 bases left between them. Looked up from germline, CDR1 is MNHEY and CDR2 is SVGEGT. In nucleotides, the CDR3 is TGTGCCAGCAGAGAACCCGGGAGCTATGGCTACACCTTC. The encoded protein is CASREPGSYGYTF.

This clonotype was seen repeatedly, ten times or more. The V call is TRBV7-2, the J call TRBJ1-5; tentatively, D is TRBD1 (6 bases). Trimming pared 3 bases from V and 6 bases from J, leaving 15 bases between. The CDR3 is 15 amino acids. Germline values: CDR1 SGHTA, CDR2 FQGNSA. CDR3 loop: CASSLDGGGTQPQHF. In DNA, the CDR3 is TGTGCCAGCAGCTTGGACGGAGGGGGGACTCAGCCCCAGCATTTT.

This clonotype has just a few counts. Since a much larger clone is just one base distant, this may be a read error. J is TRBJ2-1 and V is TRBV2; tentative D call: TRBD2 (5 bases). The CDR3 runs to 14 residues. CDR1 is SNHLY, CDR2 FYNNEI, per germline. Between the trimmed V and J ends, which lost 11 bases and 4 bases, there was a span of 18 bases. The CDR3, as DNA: TGTGCCGGCGGGTCCCAAAAGCAATACAATGAGCAGTTCTTC. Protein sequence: CAGGSQKQYNEQFF.

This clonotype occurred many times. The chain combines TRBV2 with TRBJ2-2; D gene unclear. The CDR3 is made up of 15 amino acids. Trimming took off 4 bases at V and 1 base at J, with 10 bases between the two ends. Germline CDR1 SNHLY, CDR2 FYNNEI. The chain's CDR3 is CASSADPRNTGELFF. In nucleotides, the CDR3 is TGTGCCAGCAGTGCGGACCCGCGGAACACCGGGGAGCTGTTTTTT.

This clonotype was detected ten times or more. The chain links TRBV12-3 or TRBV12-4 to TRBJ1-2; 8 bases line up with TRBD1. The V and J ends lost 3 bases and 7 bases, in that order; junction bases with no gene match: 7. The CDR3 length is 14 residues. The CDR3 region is CASSFGGQGGGYTF. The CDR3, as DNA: TGTGCCAGCAGTTTTGGAGGACAGGGTGGTGGCTACACCTTC.

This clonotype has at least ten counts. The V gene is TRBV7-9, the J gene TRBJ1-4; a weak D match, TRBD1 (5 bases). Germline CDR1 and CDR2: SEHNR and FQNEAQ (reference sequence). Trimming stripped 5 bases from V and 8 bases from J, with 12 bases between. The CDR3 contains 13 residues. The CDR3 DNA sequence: TGTGCCAGCAGCCCAGGGACGTTGGAAAAACTGTTTTTT. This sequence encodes CASSPGTLEKLFF.

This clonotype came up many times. CDR3 loop: CSARPNRVEETQYF. In DNA form, the CDR3 reads TGCAGTGCTAGACCGAACAGGGTTGAGGAGACCCAGTACTTC. This chain connects TRBV20-1 to TRBJ2-5; possible D gene TRBD1, 6 bases. The CDR3 contains 14 residues. The V and J ends lost 2 bases and 5 bases respectively, with 15 bases between them. Germline lookup yields CDR1 DFQATT and CDR2 SNEGSKA (reference sequence).

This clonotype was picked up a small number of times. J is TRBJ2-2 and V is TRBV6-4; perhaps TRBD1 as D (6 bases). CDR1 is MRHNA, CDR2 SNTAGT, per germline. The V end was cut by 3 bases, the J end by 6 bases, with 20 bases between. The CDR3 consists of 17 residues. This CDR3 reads CASSETALDGGAGELFF. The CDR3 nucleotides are TGTGCCAGCAGTGAAACCGCACTAGATGGGGGCGCCGGGGAGCTGTTTTTT.

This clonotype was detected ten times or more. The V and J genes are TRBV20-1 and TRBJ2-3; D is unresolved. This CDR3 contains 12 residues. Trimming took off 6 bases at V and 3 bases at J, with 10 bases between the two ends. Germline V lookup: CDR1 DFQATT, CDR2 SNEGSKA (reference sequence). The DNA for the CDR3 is TGCAGTGCCCCCCGTTCAACAGATACGCAGTATTTT. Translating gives CSAPRSTDTQYF.

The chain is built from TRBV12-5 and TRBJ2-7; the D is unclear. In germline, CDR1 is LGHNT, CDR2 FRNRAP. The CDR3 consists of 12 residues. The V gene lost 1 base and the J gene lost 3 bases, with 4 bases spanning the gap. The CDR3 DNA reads TGTGCTAGTGGTTTGGGCAGCTACGAGCAGTACTTC. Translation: CASGLGSYEQYF.

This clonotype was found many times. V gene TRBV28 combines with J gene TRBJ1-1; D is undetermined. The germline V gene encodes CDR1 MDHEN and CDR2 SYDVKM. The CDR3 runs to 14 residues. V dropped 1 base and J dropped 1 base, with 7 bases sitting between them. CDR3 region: CASSLFGENTEAFF. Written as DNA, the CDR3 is TGTGCCAGCAGTTTATTCGGGGAGAACACTGAAGCTTTCTTT.

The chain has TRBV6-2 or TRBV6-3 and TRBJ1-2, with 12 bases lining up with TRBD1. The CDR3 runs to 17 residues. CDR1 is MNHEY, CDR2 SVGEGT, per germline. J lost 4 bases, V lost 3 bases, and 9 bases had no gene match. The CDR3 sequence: CASSYAGTGGERYGYTF. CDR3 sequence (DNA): TGTGCCAGCAGTTATGCCGGGACAGGGGGCGAGCGCTATGGCTACACCTTC.

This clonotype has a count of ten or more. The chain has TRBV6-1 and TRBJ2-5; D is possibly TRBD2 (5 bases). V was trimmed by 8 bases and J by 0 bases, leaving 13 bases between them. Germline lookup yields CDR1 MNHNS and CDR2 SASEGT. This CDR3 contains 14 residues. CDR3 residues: CASASGGYQETQYF. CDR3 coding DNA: TGTGCCAGCGCCAGCGGCGGATACCAAGAGACCCAGTACTTC.

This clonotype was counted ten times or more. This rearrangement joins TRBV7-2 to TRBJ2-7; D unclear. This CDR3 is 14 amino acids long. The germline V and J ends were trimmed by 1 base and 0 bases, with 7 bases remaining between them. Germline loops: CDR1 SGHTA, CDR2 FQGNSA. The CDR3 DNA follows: TGTGCCAGCAGCTTAGGGCCAGCCTCCTACGAGCAGTACTTC. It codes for CASSLGPASYEQYF.

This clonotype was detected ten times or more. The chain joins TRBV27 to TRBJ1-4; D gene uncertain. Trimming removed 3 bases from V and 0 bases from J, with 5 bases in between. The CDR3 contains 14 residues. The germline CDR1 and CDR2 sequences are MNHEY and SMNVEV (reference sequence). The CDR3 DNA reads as TGTGCCAGCAGTTTTAAAGCAACTAATGAAAAACTGTTTTTT. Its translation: CASSFKATNEKLFF. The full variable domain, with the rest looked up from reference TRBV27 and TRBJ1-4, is EAQVTQNPRYLITVTGKKLTVTCSQNMNHEYMSWYRQDPGLGLRQIYYSMNVEVTDKGDVPEGYKVSRKEKRNFPLILESPSPNQTSLYFCASSFKATNEKLFFGSGTQLSVL.

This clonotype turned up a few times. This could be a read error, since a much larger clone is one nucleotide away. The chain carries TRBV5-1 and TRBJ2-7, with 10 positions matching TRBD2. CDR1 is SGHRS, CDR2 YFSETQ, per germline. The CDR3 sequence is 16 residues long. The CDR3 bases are TGCACCAGCAGCCCACGTAGCGGGAGGACCTCCTACGAGCAGTACTTC. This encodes CTSSPRSGRTSYEQYF. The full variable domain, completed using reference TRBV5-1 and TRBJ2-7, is KAGVTQTPRYLIKTRGQQVTLSCSPISGHRSVSWYQQTPGQGLQFLFEYFSETQRNKGNFPGRFSGRQFSNSRSEMNVSTLELGDSALYLCTSSPRSGRTSYEQYFGPGTRLTVT.